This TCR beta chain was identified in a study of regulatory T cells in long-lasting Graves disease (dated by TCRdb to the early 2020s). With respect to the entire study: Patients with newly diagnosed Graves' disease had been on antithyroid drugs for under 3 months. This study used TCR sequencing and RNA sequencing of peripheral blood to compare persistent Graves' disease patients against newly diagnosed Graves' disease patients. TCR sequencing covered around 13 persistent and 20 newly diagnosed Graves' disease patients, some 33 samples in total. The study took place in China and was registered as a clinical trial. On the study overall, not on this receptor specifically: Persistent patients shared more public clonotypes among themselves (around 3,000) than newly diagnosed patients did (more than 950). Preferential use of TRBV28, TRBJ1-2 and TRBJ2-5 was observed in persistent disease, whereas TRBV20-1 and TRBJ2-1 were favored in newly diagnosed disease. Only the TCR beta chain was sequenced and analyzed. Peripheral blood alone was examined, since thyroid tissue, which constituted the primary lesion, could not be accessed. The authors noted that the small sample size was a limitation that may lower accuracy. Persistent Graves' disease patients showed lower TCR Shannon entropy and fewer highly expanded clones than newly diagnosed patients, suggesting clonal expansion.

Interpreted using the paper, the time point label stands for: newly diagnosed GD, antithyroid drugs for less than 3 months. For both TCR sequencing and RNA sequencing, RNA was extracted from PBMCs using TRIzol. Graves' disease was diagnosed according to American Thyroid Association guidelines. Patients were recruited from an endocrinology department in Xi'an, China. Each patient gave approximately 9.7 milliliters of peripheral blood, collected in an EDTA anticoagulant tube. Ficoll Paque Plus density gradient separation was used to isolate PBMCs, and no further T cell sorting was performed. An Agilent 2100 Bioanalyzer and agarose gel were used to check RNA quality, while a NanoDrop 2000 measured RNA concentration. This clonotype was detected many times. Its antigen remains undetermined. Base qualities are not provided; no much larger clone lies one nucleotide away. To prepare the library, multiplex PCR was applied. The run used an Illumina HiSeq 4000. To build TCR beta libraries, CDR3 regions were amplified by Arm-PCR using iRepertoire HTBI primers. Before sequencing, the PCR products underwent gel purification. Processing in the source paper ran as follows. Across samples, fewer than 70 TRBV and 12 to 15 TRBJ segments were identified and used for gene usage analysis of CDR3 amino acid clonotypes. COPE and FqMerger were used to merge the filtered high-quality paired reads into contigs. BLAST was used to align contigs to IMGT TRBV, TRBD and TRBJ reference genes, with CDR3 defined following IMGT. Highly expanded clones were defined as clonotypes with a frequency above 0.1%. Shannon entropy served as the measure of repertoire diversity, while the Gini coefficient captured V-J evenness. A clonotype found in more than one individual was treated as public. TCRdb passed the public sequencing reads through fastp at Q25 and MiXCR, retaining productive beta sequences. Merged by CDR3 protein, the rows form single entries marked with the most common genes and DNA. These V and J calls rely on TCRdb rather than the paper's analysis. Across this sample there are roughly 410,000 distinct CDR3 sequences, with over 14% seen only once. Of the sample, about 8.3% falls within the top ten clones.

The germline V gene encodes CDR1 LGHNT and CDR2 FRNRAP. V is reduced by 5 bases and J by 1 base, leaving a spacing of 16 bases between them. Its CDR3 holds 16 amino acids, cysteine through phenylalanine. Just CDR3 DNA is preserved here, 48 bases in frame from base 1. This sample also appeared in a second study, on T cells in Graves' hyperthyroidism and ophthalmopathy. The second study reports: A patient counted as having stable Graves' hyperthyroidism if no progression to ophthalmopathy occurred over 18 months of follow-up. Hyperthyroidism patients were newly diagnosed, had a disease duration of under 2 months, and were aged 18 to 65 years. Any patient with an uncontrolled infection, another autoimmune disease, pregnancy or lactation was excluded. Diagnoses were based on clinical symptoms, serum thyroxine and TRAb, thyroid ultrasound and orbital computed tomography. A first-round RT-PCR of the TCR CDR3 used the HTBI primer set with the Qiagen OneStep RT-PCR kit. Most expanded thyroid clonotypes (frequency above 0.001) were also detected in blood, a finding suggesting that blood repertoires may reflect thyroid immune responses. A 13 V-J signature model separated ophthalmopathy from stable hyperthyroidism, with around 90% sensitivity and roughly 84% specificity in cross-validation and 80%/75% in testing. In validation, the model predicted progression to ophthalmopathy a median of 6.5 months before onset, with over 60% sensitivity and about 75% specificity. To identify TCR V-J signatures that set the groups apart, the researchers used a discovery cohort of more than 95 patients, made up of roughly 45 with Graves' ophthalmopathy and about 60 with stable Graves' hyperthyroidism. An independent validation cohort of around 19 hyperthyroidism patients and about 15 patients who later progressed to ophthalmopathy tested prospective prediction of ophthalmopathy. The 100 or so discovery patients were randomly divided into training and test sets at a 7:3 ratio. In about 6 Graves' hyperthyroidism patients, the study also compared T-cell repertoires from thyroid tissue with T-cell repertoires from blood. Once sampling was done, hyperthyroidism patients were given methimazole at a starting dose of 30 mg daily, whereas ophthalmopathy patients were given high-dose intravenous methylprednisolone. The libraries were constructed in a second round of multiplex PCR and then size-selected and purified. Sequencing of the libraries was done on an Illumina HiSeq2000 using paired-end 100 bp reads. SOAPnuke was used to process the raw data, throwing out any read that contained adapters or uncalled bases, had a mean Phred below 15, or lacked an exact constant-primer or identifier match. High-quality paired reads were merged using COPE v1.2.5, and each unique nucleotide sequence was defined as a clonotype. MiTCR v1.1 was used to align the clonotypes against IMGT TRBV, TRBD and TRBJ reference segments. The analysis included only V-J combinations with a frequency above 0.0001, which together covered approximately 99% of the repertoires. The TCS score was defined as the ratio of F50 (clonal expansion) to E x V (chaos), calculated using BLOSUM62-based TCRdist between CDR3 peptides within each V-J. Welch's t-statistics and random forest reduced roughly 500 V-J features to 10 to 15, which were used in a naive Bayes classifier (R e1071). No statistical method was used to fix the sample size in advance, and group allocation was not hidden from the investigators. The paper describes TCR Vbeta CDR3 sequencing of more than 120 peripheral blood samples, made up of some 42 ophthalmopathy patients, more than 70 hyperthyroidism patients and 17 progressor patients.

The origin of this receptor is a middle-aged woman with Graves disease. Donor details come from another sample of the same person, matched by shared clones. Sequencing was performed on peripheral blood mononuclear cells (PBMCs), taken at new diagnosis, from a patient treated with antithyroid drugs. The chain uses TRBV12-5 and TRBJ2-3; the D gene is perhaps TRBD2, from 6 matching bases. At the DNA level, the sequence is TGTGCTAGTGGTCCCCCGGTGGGGGAGGGCACAGATACGCAGTATTTT. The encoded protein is CASGPPVGEGTDTQYF.